The clone carrying this T cell receptor (delta chain) was recorded a few times. One base separates it from a far larger clone, so it is likely a read error. Other DNA sequences within the sample encode an identical CDR3. TCRdb redid the clone calls on the RT-PCR reads with CATT. The repertoire holds thousands of delta-chain clones, with more than 2.5% as singletons. This sample is drawn from a study of gamma-delta T cells after stem cell transplantation. With 0 bases removed from V and 4 bases from J, the gap between germline ends came to 20 bases. The CDR3 spans 17 residues. CDR1 GEAIGNYY and CDR2 EKD come from the germline V gene.

The sequence was obtained from a human donor. It is not recorded whose cells these are; they may come from a transplant donor. The gene calls are TRDV2 and TRDJ1; no clear D gene. Sequencing input: gamma-delta T cells. In DNA, the CDR3 is TGTGCCTGTGACACCTCACTCTTACGAGGGACCAACGATAAACTCATCTTT. Its translation is CACDTSLLRGTNDKLIF.